This T cell receptor beta chain was sequenced in a study of control samples from healthy donors and cancer patients. Libraries were prepared by immunoSEQ multiplex PCR; TCRdb keeps only in-frame clonotypes and omits some of them. The sample yields roughly 69,000 clones, around 87% seen once. The source of this sequence is a woman in her forties or fifties with head and neck cancer. Specimen: PBMCs.

The CDR3 region has the DNA TGTGCCAGCAGCTTAGGTGGCATGGGGGGTACCGGGGAGCTGTTTTTT. Its protein is CASSLGGMGGTGELFF. V gene TRBV7-2 combines with J gene TRBJ2-2; D possibly corresponds to TRBD2 (6 bases). Trimming took 1 base from V and 5 from J, leaving 14 bases between them. The CDR3 has 16 residues. Germline CDR1 and CDR2: SGHTA and FQGNSA.